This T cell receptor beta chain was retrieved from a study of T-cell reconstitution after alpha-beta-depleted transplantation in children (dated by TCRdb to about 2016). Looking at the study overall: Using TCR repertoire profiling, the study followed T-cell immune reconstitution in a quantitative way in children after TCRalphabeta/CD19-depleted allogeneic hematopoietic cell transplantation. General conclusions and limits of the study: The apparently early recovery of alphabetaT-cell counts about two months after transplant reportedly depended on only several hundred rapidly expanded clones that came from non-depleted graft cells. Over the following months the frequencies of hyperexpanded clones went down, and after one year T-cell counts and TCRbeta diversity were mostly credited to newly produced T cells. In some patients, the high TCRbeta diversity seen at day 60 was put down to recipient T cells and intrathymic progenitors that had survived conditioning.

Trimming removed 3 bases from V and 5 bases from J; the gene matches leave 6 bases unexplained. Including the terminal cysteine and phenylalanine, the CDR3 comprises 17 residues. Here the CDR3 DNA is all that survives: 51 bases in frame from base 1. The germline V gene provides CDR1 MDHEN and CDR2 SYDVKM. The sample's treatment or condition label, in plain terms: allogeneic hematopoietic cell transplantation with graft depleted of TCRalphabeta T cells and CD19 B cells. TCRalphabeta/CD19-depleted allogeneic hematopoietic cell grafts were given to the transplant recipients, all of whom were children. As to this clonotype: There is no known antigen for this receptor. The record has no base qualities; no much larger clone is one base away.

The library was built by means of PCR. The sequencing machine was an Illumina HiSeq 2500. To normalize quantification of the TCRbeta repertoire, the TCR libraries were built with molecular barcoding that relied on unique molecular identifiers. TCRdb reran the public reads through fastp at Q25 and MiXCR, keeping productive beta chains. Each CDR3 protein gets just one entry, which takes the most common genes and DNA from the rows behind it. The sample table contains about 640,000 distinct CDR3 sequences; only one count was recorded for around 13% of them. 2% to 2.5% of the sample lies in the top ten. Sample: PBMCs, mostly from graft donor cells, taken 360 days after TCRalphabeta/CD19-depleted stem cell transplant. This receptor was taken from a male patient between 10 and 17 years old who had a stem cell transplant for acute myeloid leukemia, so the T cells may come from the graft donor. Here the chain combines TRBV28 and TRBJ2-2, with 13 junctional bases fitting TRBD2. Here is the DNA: TGTGCCAGCAGTTTCCCCGTGGGACTAGCGGGAACCGGGGAGCTGTTTTTT. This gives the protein CASSFPVGLAGTGELFF.